Listed below are T cell receptor beta chains from one sample, sequenced in a study of T cell changes during pregnancy in multiple sclerosis. This table comes from immunoSEQ multiplex PCR, and its TCRdb copy is limited to in-frame clones, with some not included. The repertoire holds approximately 17,000 clones, with just under 85% as singletons. Sequences were derived from CD8+ T cells from peripheral blood mononuclear cells, sampled in the second trimester of pregnancy. The receptors here all came from a female donor in good health, enrolled as a control in a pregnancy study. Each CDR3 is given with its conserved first and last residue. D genes are given only for firm matches. Not all rows give a size; the values are once, few, many and, for expanded clones, a class.

DNA: TGTGCCAGCAGCTTATCTAACCCTGAAGCTTTCTTT
CDR3: CASSLSNPEAFF
size: .
V: TRBV13
D: .
J: TRBJ1-1

DNA: TGTGCCACCAGCAGGGCCCAGACACAGGGGGCGAAAGGGGATACGCAGTATTTT
CDR3: CATSRAQTQGAKGDTQYF
size: few
V: TRBV15
D: TRBD1
J: TRBJ2-3

DNA: TGTGCCAGCAGTTACTCGCCGGGGGGGAGCACAGATACGCAGTATTTT
CDR3: CASSYSPGGSTDTQYF
size: .
V: TRBV6-5
D: TRBD2
J: TRBJ2-3

DNA: TGTGCCACCGAGGACAGTTCAGAAAACATTCAGTACTTC
CDR3: CATEDSSENIQYF
size: .
V: TRBV10-3
D: .
J: TRBJ2-4

DNA: TGTGCCAGCAGCTCAACAGGGTTGCGGGATGGCTACACCTTC
CDR3: CASSSTGLRDGYTF
size: once
V: TRBV7-9
D: .
J: TRBJ1-2

DNA: TGCGCCAGCAGCCAAGACCGGGAGACCTACGAGCAGTACTTC
CDR3: CASSQDRETYEQYF
size: .
V: TRBV4-3
D: .
J: TRBJ2-7

DNA: TGTGCCAGTAGTAACCTCGACAGGATTCGGGCCGGGGAGCTGTTTTTT
CDR3: CASSNLDRIRAGELFF
size: .
V: TRBV19
D: .
J: TRBJ2-2

DNA: TGTGCCAGCAGCTTAGTGGTCACAGGGCTCTATGGCTACACCTTC
CDR3: CASSLVVTGLYGYTF
size: .
V: TRBV7-8
D: .
J: TRBJ1-2

DNA: TGTGCCAGCAGTTACTCGATAGTCAGCGCTGCAGATACGCAGTATTTT
CDR3: CASSYSIVSAADTQYF
size: .
V: TRBV6-6
D: .
J: TRBJ2-3

DNA: TGTGCCAGCAGCTCCCTTTATGGCTACACCTTC
CDR3: CASSSLYGYTF
size: .
V: TRBV7-9
D: .
J: TRBJ1-2

DNA: TGTGCCAGCAGCGAACTAGCGGGGGGGCTTGATACGCAGTATTTT
CDR3: CASSELAGGLDTQYF
size: medium-sized
V: TRBV7-9
D: TRBD2
J: TRBJ2-3

DNA: TGCGCCAGCAGCCAAGATAGAGTCCGACAGTCAAATGCGGCAGATACGCAGTATTTT
CDR3: CASSQDRVRQSNAADTQYF
size: .
V: TRBV4-3
D: .
J: TRBJ2-3

DNA: TGTGCCAGCAGCTCTTACCACGACACCTCCTACGAGCAGTACTTC
CDR3: CASSSYHDTSYEQYF
size: .
V: TRBV7-8
D: .
J: TRBJ2-7

DNA: TGTGCCGGGATATACGCCGGGACTAGTTTTTCCTACGAGCAGTACTTC
CDR3: CAGIYAGTSFSYEQYF
size: .
V: TRBV30
D: TRBD2
J: TRBJ2-7

DNA: TGTGCCAGCAGCCCAGGGACATTCACGGAGACCCAGTACTTC
CDR3: CASSPGTFTETQYF
size: few
V: TRBV5-6
D: .
J: TRBJ2-5

DNA: TGTGCCAGCAGCTTTGAAACAGCGGGGGATGTGGCTTTCTTT
CDR3: CASSFETAGDVAFF
size: .
V: TRBV13
D: .
J: TRBJ1-1

DNA: TGCAGCGTTGGGACAGGGAGCAATCAGCCCCAGCATTTT
CDR3: CSVGTGSNQPQHF
size: .
V: TRBV29-1
D: TRBD1
J: TRBJ1-5